The clone carrying this T cell receptor (beta chain) has only a few counts. The antigen remains undetermined. The junction shows a germline mismatch at one end, possibly a read error. The study isolated at least 6 million PBMCs from each sample. The authors ran a second PCR of 7 to 11 cycles using a sample-barcoded 5' primer and a J-beta primer mix. TCRdb reprocessed the 5' RACE reads with MiXCR, giving one entry per CDR3 protein. The table records hundreds of thousands of distinct CDR3 sequences, approximately 35% of them present only once. The data originate from a study of blood T cells in healthy people across ages. Points from the study as a whole: Measured against age, TCR beta diversity per million T cells decreased in a roughly linear manner. As naive T cell percentage varied, TCR beta diversity correlated strongly with it.

The germline V gene has CDR1 SGHRS and CDR2 YFSETQ. The CDR3 is 14 amino acids. The clonotype was recovered from a man in his late teens or twenties in good health. Sequencing was carried out using blood. This chain connects TRBV5-1 to TRBJ1-1; 8 bases agree with TRBD1. Here the CDR3 reads CASSSGQGGTEAFF. The CDR3 region has the DNA TGTGCCAGCAGCTCAGGACAGGGTGGCACTGAAGCTTTCTTT.